This T cell receptor beta chain originates from a study of blood T cell repertoires in COVID-19. About the study: Samples came from the United States, Italy and Spain, spanning acute and convalescent COVID-19. Sample material is recorded as cDNA or gDNA derived from T cells, B-cell-depleted T cells, or PBMCs.

As processed by the authors: Quantification of nucleated cells was approximated via reference gene primer amplification. Generated by immunoSEQ multiplex PCR, the TCRdb table keeps only in-frame clones and is missing some. That table supplies the V and J calls and clone size; D and trimming were determined from the DNA. The sample has some 200,000 clones, around three quarters seen once; the top ten hold 7.2%. The sample consisted of peripheral blood. This sequence originates from a woman aged 70-85 years with acute or convalescent COVID-19.

The CDR3 DNA sequence: TGTGCCAGCACCCGGACGGGAACCGGGGAGCTGTTTTTT. As protein: CASTRTGTGELFF. V is TRBV5-4 and J is TRBJ2-2, with a possible D match to TRBD2 (5 bases). The germline CDR1 and CDR2 sequences are SGHNT and YYREEE (reference sequence). The CDR3 loop spans 13 amino acids. The ends were cut back, 6 bases at V and 5 bases at J, with 11 bases in the middle.